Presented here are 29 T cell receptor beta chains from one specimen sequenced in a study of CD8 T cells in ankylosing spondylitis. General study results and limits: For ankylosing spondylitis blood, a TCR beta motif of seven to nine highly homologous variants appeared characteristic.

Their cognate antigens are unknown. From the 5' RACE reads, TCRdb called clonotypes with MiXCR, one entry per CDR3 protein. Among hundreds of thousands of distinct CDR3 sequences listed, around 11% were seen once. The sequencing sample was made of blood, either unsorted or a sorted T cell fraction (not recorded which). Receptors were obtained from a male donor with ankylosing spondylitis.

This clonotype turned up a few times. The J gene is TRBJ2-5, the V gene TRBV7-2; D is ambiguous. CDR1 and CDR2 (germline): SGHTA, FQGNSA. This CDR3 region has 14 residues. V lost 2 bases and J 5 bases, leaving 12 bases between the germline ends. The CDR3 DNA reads TGTGCCAGCAGCTTATCGGTTACACGGGAGACCCAGTACTTC. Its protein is CASSLSVTRETQYF.

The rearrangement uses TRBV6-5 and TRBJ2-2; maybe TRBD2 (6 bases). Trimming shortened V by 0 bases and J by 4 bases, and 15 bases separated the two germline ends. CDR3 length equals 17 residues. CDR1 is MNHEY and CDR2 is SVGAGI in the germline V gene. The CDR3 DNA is TGTGCCAGCAGTTACTCGAGTTGGGGGGTCGGCACCGGGGAGCTGTTTTTT. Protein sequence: CASSYSSWGVGTGELFF.

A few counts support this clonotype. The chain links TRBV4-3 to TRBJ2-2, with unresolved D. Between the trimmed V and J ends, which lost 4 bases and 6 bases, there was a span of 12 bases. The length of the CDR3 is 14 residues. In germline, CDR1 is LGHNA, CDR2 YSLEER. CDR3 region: CASSPRLAPGELFF. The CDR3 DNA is TGCGCCAGCAGCCCCCGACTGGCCCCCGGGGAGCTGTTTTTT.

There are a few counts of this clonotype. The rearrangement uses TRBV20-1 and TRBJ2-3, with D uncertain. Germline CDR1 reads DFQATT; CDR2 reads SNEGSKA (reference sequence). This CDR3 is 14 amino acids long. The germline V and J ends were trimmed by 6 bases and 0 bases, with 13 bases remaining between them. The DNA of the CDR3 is TGCAGTGCCCGGGTGGGGTTCAGCACAGATACGCAGTATTTT. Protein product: CSARVGFSTDTQYF.

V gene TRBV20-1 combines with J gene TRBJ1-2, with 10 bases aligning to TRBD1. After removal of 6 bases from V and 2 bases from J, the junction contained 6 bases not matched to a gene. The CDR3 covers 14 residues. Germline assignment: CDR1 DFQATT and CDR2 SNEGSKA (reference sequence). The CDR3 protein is CSARTGGTNYGYTF. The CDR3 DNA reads TGCAGTGCAAGGACAGGGGGAACAAACTATGGCTACACCTTC.

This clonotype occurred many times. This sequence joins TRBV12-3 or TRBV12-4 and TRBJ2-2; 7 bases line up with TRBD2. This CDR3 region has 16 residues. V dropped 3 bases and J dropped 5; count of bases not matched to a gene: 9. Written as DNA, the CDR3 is TGTGCCAGCAGTTTCATATGGCGGGAGCGTACCGGGGAGCTGTTTTTT. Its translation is CASSFIWRERTGELFF.

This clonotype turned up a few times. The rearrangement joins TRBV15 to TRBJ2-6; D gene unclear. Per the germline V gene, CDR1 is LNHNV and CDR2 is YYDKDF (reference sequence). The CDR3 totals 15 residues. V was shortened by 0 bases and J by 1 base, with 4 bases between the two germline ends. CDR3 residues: CATSRDGSGANVLTF. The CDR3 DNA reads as TGTGCCACCAGCAGAGATGGATCTGGGGCCAACGTCCTGACTTTC.

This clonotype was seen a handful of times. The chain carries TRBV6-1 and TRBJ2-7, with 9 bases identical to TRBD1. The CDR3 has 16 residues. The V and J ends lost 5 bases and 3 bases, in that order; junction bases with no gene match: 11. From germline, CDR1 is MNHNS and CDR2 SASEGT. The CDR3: CASSKTPGQGRYEQYF. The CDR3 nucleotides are TGTGCCAGCAGTAAAACACCGGGACAGGGACGCTACGAGCAGTACTTC.

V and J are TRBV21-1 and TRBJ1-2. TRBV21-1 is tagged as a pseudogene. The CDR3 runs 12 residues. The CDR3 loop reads CASRGRNYGYTF. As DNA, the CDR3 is TGTGCCAGCAGGGGCAGAAACTATGGCTACACCTTC.

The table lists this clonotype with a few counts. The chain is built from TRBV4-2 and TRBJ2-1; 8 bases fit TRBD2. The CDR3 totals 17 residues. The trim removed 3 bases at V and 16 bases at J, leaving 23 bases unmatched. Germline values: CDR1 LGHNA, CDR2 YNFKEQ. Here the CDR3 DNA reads TGTGCCAGCAGCCAGGTTAGCGGGGAGAGCTCCTACAATGAGCGTTTCTTC. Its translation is CASSQVSGESSYNERFF.

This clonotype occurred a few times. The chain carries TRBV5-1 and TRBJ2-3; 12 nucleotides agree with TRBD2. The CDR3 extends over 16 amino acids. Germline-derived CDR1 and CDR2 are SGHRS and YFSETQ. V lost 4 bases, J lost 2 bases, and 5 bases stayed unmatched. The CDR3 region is CASSLRTSGDTDTQYF. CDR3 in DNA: TGCGCCAGCAGCCTCCGGACTAGCGGGGACACAGATACGCAGTATTTT.

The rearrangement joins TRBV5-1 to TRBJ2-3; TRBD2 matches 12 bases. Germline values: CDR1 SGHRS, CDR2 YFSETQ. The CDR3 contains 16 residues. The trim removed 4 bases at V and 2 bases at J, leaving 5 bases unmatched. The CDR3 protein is CASSAGLAGFTDTQYF. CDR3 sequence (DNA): TGCGCCAGCAGCGCGGGACTAGCGGGTTTCACAGATACGCAGTATTTT. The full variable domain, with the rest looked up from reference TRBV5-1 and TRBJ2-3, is KAGVTQTPRYLIKTRGQQVTLSCSPISGHRSVSWYQQTPGQGLQFLFEYFSETQRNKGNFPGRFSGRQFSNSRSEMNVSTLELGDSALYLCASSAGLAGFTDTQYFGPGTRLTVL.

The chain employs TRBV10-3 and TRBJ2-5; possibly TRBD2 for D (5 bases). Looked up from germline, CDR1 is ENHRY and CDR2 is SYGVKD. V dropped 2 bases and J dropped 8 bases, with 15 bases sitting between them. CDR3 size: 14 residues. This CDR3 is CAISENGDMNTQYF. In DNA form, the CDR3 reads TGTGCCATCAGTGAGAACGGGGATATGAACACCCAGTACTTC.

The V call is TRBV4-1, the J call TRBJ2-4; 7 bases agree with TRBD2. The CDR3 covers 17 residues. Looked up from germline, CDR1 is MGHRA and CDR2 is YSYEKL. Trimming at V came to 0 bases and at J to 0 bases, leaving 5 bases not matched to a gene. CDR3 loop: CASSQDGGGIAKNIQYF. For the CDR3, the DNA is TGCGCCAGCAGCCAAGATGGGGGGGGGATAGCCAAAAACATTCAGTACTTC.

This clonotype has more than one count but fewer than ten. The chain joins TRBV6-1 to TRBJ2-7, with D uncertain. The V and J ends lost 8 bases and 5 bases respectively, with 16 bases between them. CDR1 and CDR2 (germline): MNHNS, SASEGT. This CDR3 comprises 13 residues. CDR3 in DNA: TGTGCCAGCTGCCGGACGGCCCATGACGAGCAGTACTTC. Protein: CASCRTAHDEQYF.

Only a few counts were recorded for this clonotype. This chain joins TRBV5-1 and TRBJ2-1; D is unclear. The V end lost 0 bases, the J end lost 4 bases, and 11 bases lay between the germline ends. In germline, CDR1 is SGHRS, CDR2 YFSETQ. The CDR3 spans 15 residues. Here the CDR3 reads CASSLVPGEYNEQFF. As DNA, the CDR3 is TGCGCCAGCAGCTTGGTGCCAGGCGAATACAATGAGCAGTTCTTC.

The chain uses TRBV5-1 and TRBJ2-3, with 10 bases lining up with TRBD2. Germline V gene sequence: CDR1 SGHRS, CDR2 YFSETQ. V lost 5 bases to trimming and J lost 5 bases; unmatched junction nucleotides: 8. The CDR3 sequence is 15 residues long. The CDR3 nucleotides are TGCGCCAGCAGTTCCGGACTAGCGGACGAAGATACGCAGTATTTT. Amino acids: CASSSGLADEDTQYF.

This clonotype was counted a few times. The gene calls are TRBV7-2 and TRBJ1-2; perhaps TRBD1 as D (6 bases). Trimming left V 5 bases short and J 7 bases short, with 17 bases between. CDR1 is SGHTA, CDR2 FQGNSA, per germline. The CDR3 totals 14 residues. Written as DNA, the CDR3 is TGTGCCAGCAGCCTACCTGGACGAGGGGGTGGCTACACCTTC. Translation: CASSLPGRGGGYTF. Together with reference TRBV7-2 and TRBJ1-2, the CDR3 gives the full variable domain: GAGVSQSPSNKVTEKGKDVELRCDPISGHTALYWYRQSLGQGLEFLIYFQGNSAPDKSGLPSDRFSAERTGGSVSTLTIQRTQQEDSAVYLCASSLPGRGGGYTFGSGTRLTVV.

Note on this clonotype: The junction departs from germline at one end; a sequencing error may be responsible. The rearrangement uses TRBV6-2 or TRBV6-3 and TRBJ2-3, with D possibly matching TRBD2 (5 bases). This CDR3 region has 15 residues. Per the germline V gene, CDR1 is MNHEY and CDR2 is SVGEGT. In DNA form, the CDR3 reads TGTGCCAGCAGAACCCTCTTCGGGAACACAGATACGCGGTATTTT. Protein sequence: CASRTLFGNTDTRYF.

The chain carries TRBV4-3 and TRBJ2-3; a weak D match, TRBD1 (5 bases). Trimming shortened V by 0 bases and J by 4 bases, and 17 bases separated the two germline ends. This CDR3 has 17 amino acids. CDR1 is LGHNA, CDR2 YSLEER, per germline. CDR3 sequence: CASSQERGQAGPDTQYF. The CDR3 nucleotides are TGCGCCAGCAGCCAAGAAAGGGGCCAGGCTGGCCCAGATACGCAGTATTTT.

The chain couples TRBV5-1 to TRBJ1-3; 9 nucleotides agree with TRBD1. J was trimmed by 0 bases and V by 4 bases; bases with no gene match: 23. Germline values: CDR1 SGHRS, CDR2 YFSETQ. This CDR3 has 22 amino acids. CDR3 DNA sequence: TGCGCCAGCAGCATTTGGGGGAGTACCGGACAGGGGATCCCCAGCTCTGGAAACACCATATATTTT. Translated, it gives CASSIWGSTGQGIPSSGNTIYF.

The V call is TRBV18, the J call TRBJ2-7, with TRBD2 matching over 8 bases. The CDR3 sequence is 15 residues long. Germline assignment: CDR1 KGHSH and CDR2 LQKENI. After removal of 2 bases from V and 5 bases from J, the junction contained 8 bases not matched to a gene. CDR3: CASSPNLAGNHEQYF. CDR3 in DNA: TGTGCCAGCTCACCAAACCTAGCGGGTAACCACGAGCAGTACTTC.

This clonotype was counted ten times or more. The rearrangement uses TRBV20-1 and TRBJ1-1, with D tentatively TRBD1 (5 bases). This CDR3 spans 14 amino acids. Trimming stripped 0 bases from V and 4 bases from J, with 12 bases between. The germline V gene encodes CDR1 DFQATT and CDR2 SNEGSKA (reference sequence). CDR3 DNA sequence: TGCAGTGCTAGAGATAGAAGGGGTAGCACTGAAGCTTTCTTT. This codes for CSARDRRGSTEAFF.

The CDR3 nucleotides are TGCAGTGCTAACGTAGCGGGCAGCCCCCGGGATACGCAGTATTTT. Its protein is CSANVAGSPRDTQYF. The gene calls are TRBV20-1 and TRBJ2-3, with TRBD2 matching 7 bases. The junction had 13 bases not matched to a gene; V was cut back by 4 bases and J by 6 bases. The CDR3 contains 15 residues. Germline V gives CDR1 DFQATT, CDR2 SNEGSKA (reference sequence).

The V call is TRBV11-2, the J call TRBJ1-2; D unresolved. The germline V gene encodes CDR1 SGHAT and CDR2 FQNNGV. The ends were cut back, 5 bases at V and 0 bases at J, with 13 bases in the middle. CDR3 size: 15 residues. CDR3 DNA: TGTGCCAGCAGCCCCCAGTGGGTAGCTAACTATGGCTACACCTTC. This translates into CASSPQWVANYGYTF.

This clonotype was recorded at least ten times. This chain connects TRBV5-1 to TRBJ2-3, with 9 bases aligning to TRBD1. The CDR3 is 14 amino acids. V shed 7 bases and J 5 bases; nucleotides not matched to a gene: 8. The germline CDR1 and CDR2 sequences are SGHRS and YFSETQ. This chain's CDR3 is CASGPGQGEDTQYF. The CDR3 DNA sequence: TGCGCCAGCGGCCCGGGACAGGGTGAAGATACGCAGTATTTT.

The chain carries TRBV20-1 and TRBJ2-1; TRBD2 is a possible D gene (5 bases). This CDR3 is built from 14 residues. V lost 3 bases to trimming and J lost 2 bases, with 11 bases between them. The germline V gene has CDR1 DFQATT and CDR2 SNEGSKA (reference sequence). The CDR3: CSAREVNAYNEQFF. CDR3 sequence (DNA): TGCAGTGCTAGGGAGGTTAATGCCTACAATGAGCAGTTCTTC.

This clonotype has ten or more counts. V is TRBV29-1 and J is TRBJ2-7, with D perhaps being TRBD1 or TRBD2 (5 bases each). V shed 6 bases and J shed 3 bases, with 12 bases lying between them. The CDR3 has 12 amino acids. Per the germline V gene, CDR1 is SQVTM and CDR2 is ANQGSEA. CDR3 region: CSVGDRYYEQYF. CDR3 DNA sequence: TGCAGCGTGGGGGACCGGTACTACGAGCAGTACTTC.

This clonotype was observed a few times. The CDR3 sequence is CASSRTSGRYNEQFF. In nucleotides, the CDR3 is TGTGCCAGCAGCCGGACTAGCGGGAGATACAATGAGCAGTTCTTC. The chain is built from TRBV28 and TRBJ2-1; 13 nucleotides align to TRBD2. The CDR3 contains 15 residues. After removal of 6 bases from V and 4 bases from J, the junction contained 3 bases not matched to a gene. CDR1 and CDR2 (germline): MDHEN, SYDVKM.